A selection of T cell receptor beta chains follows, all from one sample in a study of molecular identifiers for immune sequencing clone quantification. TCRdb re-analysed the PCR reads in MiXCR, keeping a single row per CDR3 protein. Of about 320,000 distinct CDR3 sequences detected, about 22% appear once; the ten largest clones hold 0.81%. The sequencing input was naive CD8+ T cells from blood, with Jurkat cell RNA spiked in. The receptors were gathered from a human donor in good health. Some libraries in this study had Jurkat cell RNA spiked in. The CDR3 runs from the conserved cysteine through the conserved F or W. D genes are given only for firm matches. For some rows the clone size is stated as once, few or many, or as a class when expanded; others skip it.

j_gene,v_gene,abundance,d_gene,CDR3aa,CDR3nt
TRBJ1-2,TRBV7-9,few,NA,CASSLFGADYGYTF,TGTGCCAGCAGCTTATTCGGGGCAGACTATGGCTACACCTTC
TRBJ2-2,TRBV28,NA,NA,CASSPDQNTGELFF,TGTGCCAGCAGCCCCGATCAGAACACCGGGGAGCTGTTTTTT
TRBJ2-3,TRBV6-5,NA,TRBD2,CAGSYSGLAGIHGAAYF,TGTGCCGGCAGTTACTCAGGGCTAGCGGGCATTCATGGGGCCGCGTATTTT
TRBJ1-4,TRBV7-6,NA,NA,CASSSPGNPGEKLFF,TGTGCCAGCAGCTCCCCGGGGAACCCTGGAGAAAAACTGTTTTTT
TRBJ2-3,TRBV18,NA,NA,CASSATSSSTDTQYF,TGTGCCAGCTCAGCCACGTCTAGTTCCACAGATACGCAGTATTTT
TRBJ2-1,TRBV7-9,many,TRBD2,CASSWVYRTSSNEQFF,TGTGCCAGCAGCTGGGTATACAGGACTAGCTCTAATGAGCAGTTCTTC
TRBJ2-1,TRBV11-2,NA,NA,CASSPPSVGYSYNEQFF,TGTGCCAGCAGCCCACCTTCCGTGGGATACTCCTACAATGAGCAGTTCTTC
TRBJ2-2,TRBV28,many,NA,CASSFPASQNTGELFF,TGTGCCAGCAGTTTCCCCGCCTCTCAGAACACCGGGGAGCTGTTTTTT
TRBJ1-1,TRBV2,many,NA,CASTEGDRDCF,TGTGCCAGCACCGAGGGGGACCGAGACTGTTTT
TRBJ2-7,TRBV7-9,few,NA,CASSGRVSYEQYF,TGTGCCAGCAGCGGAAGGGTATCCTACGAGCAGTACTTC
TRBJ2-7,TRBV28,few,NA,CASSFYGAQYF,TGTGCCAGCAGTTTCTATGGGGCCCAGTACTTC
TRBJ2-7,TRBV20-1,NA,TRBD1,CSAKDGTGRNPSYEQYF,TGCAGTGCTAAGGATGGGACAGGGAGAAACCCTTCCTACGAGCAGTACTTC
TRBJ1-6,TRBV4-1,NA,NA,CASSQTTGPSSYNSPLHF,TGCGCCAGCAGCCAGACCACGGGGCCTAGCTCCTATAATTCACCCCTCCACTTT
TRBJ2-2,TRBV14,many,TRBD1,CASSQDFRGRRFTGELFF,TGTGCCAGCAGCCAAGACTTCAGGGGGCGAAGGTTCACCGGGGAGCTGTTTTTT
TRBJ2-7,TRBV5-1,NA,NA,CASSEGPATSYEQYF,TGCGCCAGCAGTGAGGGACCGGCCACATCCTACGAGCAGTACTTC
TRBJ2-2,TRBV7-9,few,NA,CASSYRTGELFF,TGTGCCAGCAGCTATAGAACCGGGGAGCTGTTTTTT
TRBJ2-5,TRBV4-2,NA,NA,CASSHQAETPYF,TGTGCCAGCAGCCATCAAGCAGAGACCCCGTACTTC
TRBJ2-1,TRBV7-2,NA,NA,CAGTLGLNNEQFF,TGTGCCGGCACCCTGGGTCTAAACAATGAGCAGTTCTTC
TRBJ1-1,TRBV4-3,NA,NA,CASSQNRWNTEAFF,TGCGCCAGCAGCCAAAATCGTTGGAACACTGAAGCTTTCTTT
TRBJ2-7,TRBV20-1,many,TRBD1,CSAISTGWYEQYF,TGCAGTGCTATATCGACAGGGTGGTACGAGCAGTACTTC
TRBJ2-2,TRBV28,NA,TRBD2,CATGSSGSPGELFF,TGTGCCACGGGGTCAAGCGGGAGTCCCGGGGAGCTGTTTTTT
TRBJ2-2,TRBV4-1,many,NA,CASMGMAGELFF,TGCGCCAGCATGGGGATGGCCGGGGAGCTGTTTTTT